Below are 22 T cell receptor beta chains sequenced from a single sample in a study of regulatory T cells in long-lasting Graves disease. Time point noted: newly diagnosed GD, antithyroid drugs for less than 3 months. Isolated PBMC RNA provided the starting material for the TCR library. Construction of TCR beta libraries relied on iRepertoire HTBI primers and on Arm-PCR targeting CDR3 regions. Via MiXCR, TCRdb re-called the multiplex PCR reads, giving one row per CDR3 protein. This table holds almost 450,000 distinct CDR3 sequences, 15% to 20% found once. The same sample was also studied in work on T cells in Graves' hyperthyroidism and ophthalmopathy.

Sequencing used peripheral blood mononuclear cells (PBMCs), obtained at new diagnosis, from a patient treated with antithyroid drugs. These receptors were obtained from a woman aged 25 to 45 with Graves disease.

This clonotype was detected many times. The chain employs TRBV24-1 and TRBJ2-4; D is unresolved. CDR1 and CDR2 (germline): KGHDR, SFDVKD. CDR3 length: 11 amino acids. V was pared by 4 bases and J by 7 bases, with 4 bases between. Written as DNA, the CDR3 is TGTGCCACCAGTGAAGGGAACATTCAGTACTTC. Protein: CATSEGNIQYF.

This clonotype was observed at least ten times. This CDR3 reads CAWSVRGQGASEQYF. The CDR3 bases are TGTGCCTGGAGTGTACGAGGACAGGGGGCATCCGAGCAGTACTTC. This chain joins TRBV30 and TRBJ2-7; 11 nucleotides match TRBD1. V dropped 0 bases and J dropped 6; count of bases not matched to a gene: 7. This CDR3 comprises 15 residues. Germline V gene sequence: CDR1 GTSNPN, CDR2 SVGIG (reference sequence). Using reference TRBV30 and TRBJ2-7 for the parts outside the CDR3, the full variable domain is SQTIHQWPATLVQPVGSPLSLECTVEGTSNPNLYWYRQAAGRGLQLLFYSVGIGQISSEVPQNLSASRPQDRQFILSSKKLLLSDSGFYLCAWSVRGQGASEQYFGPGTRLTVT.

This clonotype was detected only a few times. The chain carries TRBV9 and TRBJ1-4; D ambiguous. The germline V gene has CDR1 SGDLS and CDR2 YYNGEE. This CDR3 spans 14 amino acids. Deletions cut 3 bases from V and 0 bases from J, with 6 bases between. The CDR3 reads CASSETATNEKLFF. Written as DNA, the CDR3 is TGTGCCAGCAGCGAGACGGCAACTAATGAAAAACTGTTTTTT. The full variable domain, its missing parts supplied by reference TRBV9 and TRBJ1-4, is DSGVTQTPKHLITATGQRVTLRCSPRSGDLSVYWYQQSLDQGLQFLIQYYNGEERAKGNILERFSAQQFPDLHSELNLSSLELGDSALYFCASSETATNEKLFFGSGTQLSVL.

This clonotype was counted at least ten times. The chain joins TRBV7-9 to TRBJ2-1; 11 bases line up with TRBD1. The V segment lost 1 base and the J segment 0 bases; nucleotides outside the gene matches: 5. The CDR3 extends over 18 amino acids. Looked up from germline, CDR1 is SEHNR and CDR2 is FQNEAQ (reference sequence). CDR3 in DNA: TGTGCCAGCAGCTTAGGGACAGGGGGCTTCATCTCCTACAATGAGCAGTTCTTC. This gives the protein CASSLGTGGFISYNEQFF. The whole variable domain, remainder taken from reference TRBV7-9 and TRBJ2-1, is DTGVSQNPRHKITKRGQNVTFRCDPISEHNRLYWYRQTLGQGPEFLTYFQNEAQLEKSRLLSDRFSAERPKGSFSTLEIQRTEQGDSAMYLCASSLGTGGFISYNEQFFGPGTRLTVL.

The sample holds a few counts of this clonotype. This chain uses TRBV30 with TRBJ2-1; 9 bases fit TRBD2. The CDR3 spans 18 residues. With 2 bases clipped from V and 0 bases from J, the junction kept 11 bases outside the gene matches. Germline loops: CDR1 GTSNPN, CDR2 SVGIG (reference sequence). CDR3 in amino acids: CAWSSTSGPLNSYNEQFF. The CDR3 DNA reads as TGTGCCTGGAGTTCGACTAGCGGTCCCCTTAACTCCTACAATGAGCAGTTCTTC. Drawing the rest from reference TRBV30 and TRBJ2-1, the complete variable domain is SQTIHQWPATLVQPVGSPLSLECTVEGTSNPNLYWYRQAAGRGLQLLFYSVGIGQISSEVPQNLSASRPQDRQFILSSKKLLLSDSGFYLCAWSSTSGPLNSYNEQFFGPGTRLTVL.

In regard to this clonotype: A read error may produce the germline difference seen at one junction end. This chain connects TRBV18 to TRBJ2-6, with 10 bases identical to TRBD1. In germline, CDR1 is KGHSH, CDR2 LQKENI. The CDR3 runs to 18 residues. CDR3 in DNA: TGTGCCAGCACACCCCGGGACAGGGGACTCTCTGGGGCCAACGTCCTGACTTTC. Translated, it gives CASTPRDRGLSGANVLTF.

This clonotype was seen ten or more times. The genes are TRBV15 and TRBJ1-4, with D uncertain. Trimming stripped 3 bases from V and 0 bases from J, with 8 bases between. Germline loops: CDR1 LNHNV, CDR2 YYDKDF (reference sequence). This CDR3 spans 15 amino acids. The CDR3 DNA follows: TGTGCCACCAGCAGGGAGGGCGCAACTAATGAAAAACTGTTTTTT. It encodes CATSREGATNEKLFF.

This clonotype was found a few times. V gene TRBV3-1 combines with J gene TRBJ2-1, with a weak D call TRBD2 (6 bases). Looked up from germline, CDR1 is LGHDT and CDR2 is YNNKEL (reference sequence). The CDR3 is made up of 17 amino acids. V was pared by 0 bases and J by 4 bases, with 16 bases between. In DNA, the CDR3 is TGTGCCAGCAGCCAAGATCGGGCGGGACGAAATTACAATGAGCAGTTCTTC. It yields the protein CASSQDRAGRNYNEQFF.

The chain carries TRBV28 and TRBJ2-2; the match to TRBD2 covers 10 bases. The V and J ends lost 1 base and 4 bases, in that order; junction bases with no gene match: 6. From germline, CDR1 is MDHEN and CDR2 SYDVKM. The length of the CDR3 is 17 residues. In DNA form, the CDR3 reads TGTGCCAGCAGTTTATATCCGGGACTAGCGTCCACCGGGGAGCTGTTTTTT. It is translated as CASSLYPGLASTGELFF.

This sequence joins TRBV15 and TRBJ1-1; TRBD1 matches at 10 bases. The junction had 15 bases not matched to a gene; V was cut back by 4 bases and J by 4 bases. The length of the CDR3 is 18 residues. From germline, CDR1 is LNHNV and CDR2 YYDKDF (reference sequence). The CDR3 nucleotides are TGTGCCACCAGCACCGGCCGGGACAGGGGAGTCGGGAGCACTGAAGCTTTCTTT. Translating it yields CATSTGRDRGVGSTEAFF.

This clonotype was seen a handful of times. V gene TRBV19 combines with J gene TRBJ1-4; no clear D. Germline loops: CDR1 LNHDA, CDR2 SQIVND (reference sequence). Trimming pared 11 bases from V and 8 bases from J, leaving 18 bases between. CDR3 length: 13 residues. In nucleotides, the CDR3 is TGTGCCGGAAGTCGGCAGGTTGGGGAAAAACTGTTTTTT. Translating it yields CAGSRQVGEKLFF.

In this sample, this clonotype turned up many times. V and J are TRBV10-1 and TRBJ1-5; no firm D call. V lost 3 bases and J lost 4, with 7 bases in between. The CDR3 extends over 13 amino acids. Looked up from germline, CDR1 is WNHNN and CDR2 is SYGVQD (reference sequence). CDR3 region: CASSEQLNQPQHF. The CDR3 bases are TGCGCCAGCAGTGAACAGTTAAATCAGCCCCAGCATTTT.

Note on this clonotype: This may come from a read error, since a much larger clone is one base off. The chain joins TRBV3-1 to TRBJ2-7, with 7 nucleotides matching TRBD1. Trimming cost V 3 bases and J 2 bases; bases outside gene matches: 10. The germline V gene encodes CDR1 LGHDT and CDR2 YNNKEL (reference sequence). The CDR3 loop spans 16 amino acids. CDR3 bases: TGTGCCAGCAGCCACTACCGGGACAGACAGGCCTACGAGCAGTACTTC. Translation gives CASSHYRDRQAYEQYF.

This clonotype has a count of ten or more. This sequence joins TRBV2 and TRBJ2-7; D remains unclear. The CDR3 has 12 amino acids. CDR1 and CDR2 (germline): SNHLY, FYNNEI. V lost 5 bases and J 3 bases, leaving 8 bases between the germline ends. The CDR3 bases are TGTGCCAGCAGTTACCAAAGCTACGAGCAGTACTTC. Its protein product is CASSYQSYEQYF.

This clonotype was picked up a small number of times. The chain joins TRBV29-1 to TRBJ2-1, with 10 bases lining up with TRBD2. Germline CDR1 reads SQVTM; CDR2 reads ANQGSEA. There are 14 residues in the CDR3. After removal of 2 bases from V and 8 bases from J, the junction contained 6 bases not matched to a gene. CDR3 nucleotide sequence: TGCAGCGTTGAACCTAGCGGGAGTCAAGATGAGCAGTTCTTC. It codes for CSVEPSGSQDEQFF.

This clonotype was counted a few times. The V gene is TRBV6-2 or TRBV6-3, the J gene TRBJ2-3; no firm D call. The CDR3 is made up of 14 amino acids. Per germline, CDR1 MNHEY and CDR2 SVGEGT. V was shortened by 2 bases and J by 7 bases, with 13 bases between the two germline ends. The CDR3: CASSYGETVHTQYF. Here the CDR3 DNA reads TGTGCCAGCAGTTACGGAGAGACTGTTCATACGCAGTATTTT.

Ten or more counts support this clonotype. The V call is TRBV2, the J call TRBJ2-1; 9 bases match TRBD2. J was trimmed by 4 bases and V by 6 bases; bases with no gene match: 7. Germline values: CDR1 SNHLY, CDR2 FYNNEI. CDR3 length equals 15 residues. The CDR3 sequence is CASRVSGSFYNEQFF. CDR3 sequence (DNA): TGTGCCAGCAGGGTTAGCGGGAGTTTTTACAATGAGCAGTTCTTC.

This clonotype was counted ten times or more. This chain connects TRBV20-1 to TRBJ2-1; 11 bases fit TRBD2. V was clipped by 3 bases and J by 10 bases; unmatched bases: 5. The CDR3 spans 13 residues. Germline lookup yields CDR1 DFQATT and CDR2 SNEGSKA (reference sequence). The chain's CDR3 is CSAREWTSGEQFF. CDR3 nucleotides: TGCAGTGCTAGGGAGTGGACTAGCGGGGAGCAGTTCTTC.

The gene calls are TRBV28 and TRBJ2-1, with 9 bases fitting TRBD2. V lost 1 base, J lost 7 bases, and 8 bases stayed unmatched. The CDR3 extends over 16 amino acids. The V gene's germline CDR1 is MDHEN and CDR2 SYDVKM. The CDR3 DNA reads TGTGCCAGCAGTTTATTTGTGACTAGCGGTGGTAATGAGCAGTTCTTC. It specifies CASSLFVTSGGNEQFF.

The sample holds many counts of this clonotype. The J gene is TRBJ2-4, the V gene TRBV7-9, with D possibly TRBD2 on 6 matching bases. Trimming cost V 5 bases and J 0 bases, with 20 bases left between them. In germline, CDR1 is SEHNR, CDR2 FQNEAQ (reference sequence). This CDR3 has 18 residues. The CDR3 DNA sequence: TGTGCCAGCAGCAGAATGCGGGGTCGGGCTCTAGCCAAAAACATTCAGTACTTC. Translation: CASSRMRGRALAKNIQYF.

This clonotype was seen repeatedly, ten times or more. This chain connects TRBV5-1 to TRBJ1-1; 7 positions match TRBD1. Losses at the gene ends were 2 bases for V and 3 bases for J; bases not matched to a gene: 4. The CDR3 covers 14 residues. The germline V gene encodes CDR1 SGHRS and CDR2 YFSETQ. This CDR3 is CASSFRGGDTEAFF. As DNA, the CDR3 is TGCGCCAGCAGCTTCAGGGGGGGGGACACTGAAGCTTTCTTT.

In its sample, this clonotype was seen many times. The V gene is TRBV12-3 or TRBV12-4, the J gene TRBJ1-5, with TRBD1 matching over 8 bases. The CDR3 contains 17 residues. The ends lost 3 bases at V and 0 bases at J; junction bases unmatched: 7. The DNA for the CDR3 is TGTGCCAGCAGTTTCGGGACAGGAATCTATAGCAATCAGCCCCAGCATTTT. Its translation: CASSFGTGIYSNQPQHF.